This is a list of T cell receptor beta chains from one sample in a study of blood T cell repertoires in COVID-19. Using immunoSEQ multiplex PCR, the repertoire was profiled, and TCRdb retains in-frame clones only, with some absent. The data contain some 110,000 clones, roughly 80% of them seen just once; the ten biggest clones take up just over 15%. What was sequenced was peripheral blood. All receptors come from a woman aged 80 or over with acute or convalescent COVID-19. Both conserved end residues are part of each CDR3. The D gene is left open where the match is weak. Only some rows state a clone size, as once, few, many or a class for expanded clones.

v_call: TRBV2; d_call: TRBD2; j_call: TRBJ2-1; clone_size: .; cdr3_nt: TGTGCCAGCAGTGAAGCGTGGGGACTAGCGGGAGTCCATGAGCAGTTCTTC; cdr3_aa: CASSEAWGLAGVHEQFF
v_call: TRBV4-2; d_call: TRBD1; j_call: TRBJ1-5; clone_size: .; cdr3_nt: TGTGCCAGCAGCCAAGACTTTAGGGACAGGGGACCCCAGCCCCAGCATTTT; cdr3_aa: CASSQDFRDRGPQPQHF
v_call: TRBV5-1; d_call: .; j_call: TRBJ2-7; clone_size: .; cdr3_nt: TGCGCCAGCAGCTTGGTTCGTGGAGCATACGAGCAGTACTTC; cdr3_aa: CASSLVRGAYEQYF
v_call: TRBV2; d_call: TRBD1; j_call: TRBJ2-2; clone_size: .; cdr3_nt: TGTGCCAGCTCGGGACAGGGAACCTCCGGGGAGCTGTTTTTT; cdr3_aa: CASSGQGTSGELFF
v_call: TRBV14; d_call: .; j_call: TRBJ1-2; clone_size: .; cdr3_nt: TGTGCCAGCAGCCAAGATCTTCGGGGAAAGGGCGGCTACACCTTC; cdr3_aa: CASSQDLRGKGGYTF
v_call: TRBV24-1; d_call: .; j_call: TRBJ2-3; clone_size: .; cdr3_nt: TGTGCCACCAGTGTAGGCCAGGGTGCAGATACGCAGTATTTT; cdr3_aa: CATSVGQGADTQYF
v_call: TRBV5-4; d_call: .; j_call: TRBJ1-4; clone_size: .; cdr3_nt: TGTGCCAGCAGCTTGGACAGAATCCGTACCGGGGAACTGTTTTTT; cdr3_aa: CASSLDRIRTGELFF
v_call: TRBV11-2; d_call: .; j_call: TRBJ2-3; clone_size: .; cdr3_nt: TGTGCCAGCAGCTTACTTAGGGATATCCTAGCGAATACGCAGTATTTT; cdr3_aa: CASSLLRDILANTQYF
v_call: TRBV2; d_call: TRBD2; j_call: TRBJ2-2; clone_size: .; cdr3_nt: TGTGCCAGCAAGCCCCAGCGGGATTCCACCGGGGAGCTGTTTTTT; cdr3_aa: CASKPQRDSTGELFF
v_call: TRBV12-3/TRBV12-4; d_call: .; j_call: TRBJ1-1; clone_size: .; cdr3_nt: TGTGCCAGCAGTTTAGGGGCGAACACTGAAGCTTTCTTT; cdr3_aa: CASSLGANTEAFF
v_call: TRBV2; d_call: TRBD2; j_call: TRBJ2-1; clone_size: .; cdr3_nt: TGTGCCAGCAGTGAGGCTAGCGGGAGGGCAGGTGAGCAGTTCTTC; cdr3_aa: CASSEASGRAGEQFF
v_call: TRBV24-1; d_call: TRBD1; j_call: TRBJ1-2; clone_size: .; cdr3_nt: TGTGCCACCAGTGATGGGGGACAGGGGGCCGGCTACACCTTC; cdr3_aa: CATSDGGQGAGYTF
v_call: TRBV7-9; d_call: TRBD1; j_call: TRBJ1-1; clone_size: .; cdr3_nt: TGTGCCAGCAGCGTAGGACAGGGTGAAGCTTTCTTT; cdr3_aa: CASSVGQGEAFF
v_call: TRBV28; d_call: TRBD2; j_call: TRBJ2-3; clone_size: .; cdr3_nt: TGTGCCAGCAGTTTACCTATGACTAGCGGGAGCACAGATACGCAGTATTTT; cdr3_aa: CASSLPMTSGSTDTQYF
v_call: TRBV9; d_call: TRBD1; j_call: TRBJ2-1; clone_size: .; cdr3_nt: TGTGCCAGCAGCCCTGGACAGGGGGGGGTTGAGCAGTTCTTC; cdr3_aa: CASSPGQGGVEQFF
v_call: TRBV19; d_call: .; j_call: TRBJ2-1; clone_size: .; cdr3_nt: TGTGCCAGTAGTAAAGCCAGGTCCTACAATGAGCAGTTCTTC; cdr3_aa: CASSKARSYNEQFF
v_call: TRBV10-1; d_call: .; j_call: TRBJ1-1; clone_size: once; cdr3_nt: TGCGCCAGCTCGTCGGACGGGGAACAAGGTGAAGCTTTCTTT; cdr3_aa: CASSSDGEQGEAFF
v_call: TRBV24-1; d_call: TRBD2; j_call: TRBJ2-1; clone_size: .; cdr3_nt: TGTGCCACCAGTGAGGGGACTAGCGGGAGAGGTGAGCAGTTCTTC; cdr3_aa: CATSEGTSGRGEQFF
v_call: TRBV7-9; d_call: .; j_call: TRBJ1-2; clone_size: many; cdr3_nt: TGTGCCAGCAGCTTAGCGAACCAAGGGGATACCCCTAACTATGGCTACACCTTC; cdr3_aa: CASSLANQGDTPNYGYTF
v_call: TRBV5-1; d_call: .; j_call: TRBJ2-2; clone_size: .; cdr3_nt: TGCGCCAGCAGCCCCCGCCGCCCCGGGGCCGGGGAGCTGTTTTTT; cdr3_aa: CASSPRRPGAGELFF
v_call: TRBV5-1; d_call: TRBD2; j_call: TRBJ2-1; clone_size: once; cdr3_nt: TGCGCCAGCAGCTTGCAGCCAGCGGGAGAATCGAATGAGCAGTTCTTC; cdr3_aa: CASSLQPAGESNEQFF
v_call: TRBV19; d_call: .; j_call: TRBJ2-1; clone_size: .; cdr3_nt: TGTGCCAGTAGTATAGAGGGCAGGGCCTCATACAATGAGCAGTTCTTC; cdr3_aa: CASSIEGRASYNEQFF
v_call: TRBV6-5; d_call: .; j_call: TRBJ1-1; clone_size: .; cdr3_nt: TGTGCCAGCAGTCCGAATCAGGGGATGAACACTGAAGCTTTCTTT; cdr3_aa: CASSPNQGMNTEAFF
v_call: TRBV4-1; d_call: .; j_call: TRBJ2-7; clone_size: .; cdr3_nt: TGCGCCAGCAGCCTAGGACAGATCTCCTACGAGCAGTACTTC; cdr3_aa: CASSLGQISYEQYF
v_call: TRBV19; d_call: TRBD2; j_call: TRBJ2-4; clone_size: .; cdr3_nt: TGTGCCAGTAGTATAGACGGGAGGCCTCCAGGGAGAAACATTCAGTACTTC; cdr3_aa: CASSIDGRPPGRNIQYF
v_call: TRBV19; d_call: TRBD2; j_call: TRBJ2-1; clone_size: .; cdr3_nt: TGTGCCAGTAGTATACCCCGGACTAGTCCCCGGGGTGAGCAGTTCTTC; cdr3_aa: CASSIPRTSPRGEQFF
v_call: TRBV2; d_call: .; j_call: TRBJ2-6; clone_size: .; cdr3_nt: TGTGCCAGCAGCCCCAGGTCCTCTGGGGCCAACGTCCTGACTTTC; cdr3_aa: CASSPRSSGANVLTF
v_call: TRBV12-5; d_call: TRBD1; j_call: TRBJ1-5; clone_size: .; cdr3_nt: TGTGCTAGTGGTTTGGGCCGGGACAGGGGAAATCAGCCCCAGCATTTT; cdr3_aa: CASGLGRDRGNQPQHF
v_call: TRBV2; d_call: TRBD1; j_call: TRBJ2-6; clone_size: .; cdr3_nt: TGTGCCAGCAGTTCCCGGGACAGGCCTCTCTCTGGGGCCAACGTCCTGACTTTC; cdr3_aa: CASSSRDRPLSGANVLTF
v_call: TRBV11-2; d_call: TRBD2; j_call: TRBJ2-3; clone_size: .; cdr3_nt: TGTGCCAGCAGCCGATTCTCTAGCGGGAGCAGCACAGATACGCAGTATTTT; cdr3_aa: CASSRFSSGSSTDTQYF
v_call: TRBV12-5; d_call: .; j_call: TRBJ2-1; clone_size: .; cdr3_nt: TGTGCTAGTGTTCCCCTAGGGAGCTCCTACAATGAGCAGTTCTTC; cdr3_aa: CASVPLGSSYNEQFF
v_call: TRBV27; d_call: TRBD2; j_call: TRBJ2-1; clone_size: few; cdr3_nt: TGTGCCAGCAGTTTAGGGCTAGCGGTCTACAATGAGCAGTTCTTC; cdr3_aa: CASSLGLAVYNEQFF
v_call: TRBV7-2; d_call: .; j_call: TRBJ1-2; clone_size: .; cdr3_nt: TGTGCCAGCAGCCAAGGAGGAACTAGACTTGGCTACACCTTC; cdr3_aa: CASSQGGTRLGYTF
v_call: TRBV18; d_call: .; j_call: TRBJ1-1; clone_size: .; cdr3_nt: TGTGCCAGCTCACCACCGGGGGGACTGAACACTGAAGCTTTCTTT; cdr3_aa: CASSPPGGLNTEAFF
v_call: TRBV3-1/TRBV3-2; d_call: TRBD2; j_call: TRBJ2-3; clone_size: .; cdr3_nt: TGTGCCAGCAGCCAAGACTTCCCGAGTAGCGGGAATACGCAGTATTTT; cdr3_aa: CASSQDFPSSGNTQYF
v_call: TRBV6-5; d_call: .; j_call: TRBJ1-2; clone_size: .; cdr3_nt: TGTGCCAGCAGTTACTCGAGCGGTAACCAGGGCTACACCTTC; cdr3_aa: CASSYSSGNQGYTF
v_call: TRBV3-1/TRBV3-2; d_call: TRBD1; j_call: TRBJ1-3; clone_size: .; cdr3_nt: TGTGCCAGCAGCCCGACAGGGGGCCTCTCTGGAAACACCATATATTTT; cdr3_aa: CASSPTGGLSGNTIYF
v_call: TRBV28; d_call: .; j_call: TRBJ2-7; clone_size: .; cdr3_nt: TGTGCCAGCACCACAGGGTTCGCGAGAGCCTACGAGCAGTACTTC; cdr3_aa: CASTTGFARAYEQYF
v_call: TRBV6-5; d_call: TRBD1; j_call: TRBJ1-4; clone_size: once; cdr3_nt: TGTGCCAGCAGTTATTCCGGGACAGGGGCCGAAAAACTGTTTTTT; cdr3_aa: CASSYSGTGAEKLFF
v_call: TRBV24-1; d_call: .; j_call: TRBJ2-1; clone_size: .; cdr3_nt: TGTGCCACCAGTGTTCGGGGAGAGCAGTTCTTC; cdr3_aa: CATSVRGEQFF
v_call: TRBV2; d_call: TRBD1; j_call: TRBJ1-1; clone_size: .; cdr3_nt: TGTGCCAGCAGGGACAGGCTGAACACTGAAGCTTTCTTT; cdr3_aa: CASRDRLNTEAFF
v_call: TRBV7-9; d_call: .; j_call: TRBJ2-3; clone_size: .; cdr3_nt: TGTGCCAGCAGCCCGAGCACAGATACGCAGTATTTT; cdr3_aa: CASSPSTDTQYF
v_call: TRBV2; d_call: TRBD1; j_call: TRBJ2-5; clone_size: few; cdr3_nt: TGTGCCAGCAGTGAAGGGACAGGCCGGGGAGAGACCCAGTACTTC; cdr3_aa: CASSEGTGRGETQYF
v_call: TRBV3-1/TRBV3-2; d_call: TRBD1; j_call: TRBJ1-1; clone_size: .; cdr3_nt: TGTGCCAGCAGCGACAGGGTTAACACTGAAGCTTTCTTT; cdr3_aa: CASSDRVNTEAFF
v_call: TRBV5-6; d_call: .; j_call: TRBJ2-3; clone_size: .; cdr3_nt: TGTGCCAGCAGCCCCCTTCCCCTCTGGGCTACCCCAGATACGCAGTATTTT; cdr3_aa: CASSPLPLWATPDTQYF
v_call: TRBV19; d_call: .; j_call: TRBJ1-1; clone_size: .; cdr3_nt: TGTGCCAGTAGGGCAGGGGTGGGCACTGAAGCTTTCTTT; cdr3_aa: CASRAGVGTEAFF
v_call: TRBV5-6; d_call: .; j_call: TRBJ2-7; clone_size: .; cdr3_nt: TGTGCCAGCAGCTTGGGACATACGGATGGCGAGCAGTACTTC; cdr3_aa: CASSLGHTDGEQYF
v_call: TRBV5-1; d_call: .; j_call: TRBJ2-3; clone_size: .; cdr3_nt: TGCGCCAGCAGCCCACTGAACAGCGGCAGCACAGATACGCAGTATTTT; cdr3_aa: CASSPLNSGSTDTQYF
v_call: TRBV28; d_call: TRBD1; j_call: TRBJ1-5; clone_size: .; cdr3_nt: TGTGCCAGCAGTTCACAGGGGGCGGGTGGCCAGCCCCAGCATTTT; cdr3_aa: CASSSQGAGGQPQHF
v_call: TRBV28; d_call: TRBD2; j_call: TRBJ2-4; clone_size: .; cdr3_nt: TGTGCCAGCAGACTACCGGGACTAGCTACAAACATTCAGTACTTC; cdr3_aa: CASRLPGLATNIQYF
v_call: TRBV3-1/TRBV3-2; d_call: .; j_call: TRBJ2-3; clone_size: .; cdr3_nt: TGTGCCAGCGGCGGGAGCACAGATACGCAGTATTTT; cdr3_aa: CASGGSTDTQYF
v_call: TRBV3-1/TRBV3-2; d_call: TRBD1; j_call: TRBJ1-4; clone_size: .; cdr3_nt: TGTGCCAGCAGCCCCAACAGGGGCACTAATGAAAAACTGTTTTTT; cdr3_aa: CASSPNRGTNEKLFF